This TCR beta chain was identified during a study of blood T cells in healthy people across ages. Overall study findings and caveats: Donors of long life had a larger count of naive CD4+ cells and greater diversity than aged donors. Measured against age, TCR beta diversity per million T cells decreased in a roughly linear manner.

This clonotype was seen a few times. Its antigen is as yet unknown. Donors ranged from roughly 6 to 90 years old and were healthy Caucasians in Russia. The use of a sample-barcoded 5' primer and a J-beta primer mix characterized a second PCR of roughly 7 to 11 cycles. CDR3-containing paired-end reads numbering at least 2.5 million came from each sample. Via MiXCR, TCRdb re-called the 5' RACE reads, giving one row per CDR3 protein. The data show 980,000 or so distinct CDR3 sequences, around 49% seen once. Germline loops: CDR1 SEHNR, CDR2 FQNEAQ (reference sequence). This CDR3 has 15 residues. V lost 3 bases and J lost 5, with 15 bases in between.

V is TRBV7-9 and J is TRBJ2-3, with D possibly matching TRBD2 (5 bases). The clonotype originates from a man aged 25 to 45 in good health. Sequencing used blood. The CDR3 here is CASSFGPEAKDTQYF. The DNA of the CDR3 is TGTGCCAGCAGCTTTGGGCCGGAGGCGAAAGATACGCAGTATTTT.